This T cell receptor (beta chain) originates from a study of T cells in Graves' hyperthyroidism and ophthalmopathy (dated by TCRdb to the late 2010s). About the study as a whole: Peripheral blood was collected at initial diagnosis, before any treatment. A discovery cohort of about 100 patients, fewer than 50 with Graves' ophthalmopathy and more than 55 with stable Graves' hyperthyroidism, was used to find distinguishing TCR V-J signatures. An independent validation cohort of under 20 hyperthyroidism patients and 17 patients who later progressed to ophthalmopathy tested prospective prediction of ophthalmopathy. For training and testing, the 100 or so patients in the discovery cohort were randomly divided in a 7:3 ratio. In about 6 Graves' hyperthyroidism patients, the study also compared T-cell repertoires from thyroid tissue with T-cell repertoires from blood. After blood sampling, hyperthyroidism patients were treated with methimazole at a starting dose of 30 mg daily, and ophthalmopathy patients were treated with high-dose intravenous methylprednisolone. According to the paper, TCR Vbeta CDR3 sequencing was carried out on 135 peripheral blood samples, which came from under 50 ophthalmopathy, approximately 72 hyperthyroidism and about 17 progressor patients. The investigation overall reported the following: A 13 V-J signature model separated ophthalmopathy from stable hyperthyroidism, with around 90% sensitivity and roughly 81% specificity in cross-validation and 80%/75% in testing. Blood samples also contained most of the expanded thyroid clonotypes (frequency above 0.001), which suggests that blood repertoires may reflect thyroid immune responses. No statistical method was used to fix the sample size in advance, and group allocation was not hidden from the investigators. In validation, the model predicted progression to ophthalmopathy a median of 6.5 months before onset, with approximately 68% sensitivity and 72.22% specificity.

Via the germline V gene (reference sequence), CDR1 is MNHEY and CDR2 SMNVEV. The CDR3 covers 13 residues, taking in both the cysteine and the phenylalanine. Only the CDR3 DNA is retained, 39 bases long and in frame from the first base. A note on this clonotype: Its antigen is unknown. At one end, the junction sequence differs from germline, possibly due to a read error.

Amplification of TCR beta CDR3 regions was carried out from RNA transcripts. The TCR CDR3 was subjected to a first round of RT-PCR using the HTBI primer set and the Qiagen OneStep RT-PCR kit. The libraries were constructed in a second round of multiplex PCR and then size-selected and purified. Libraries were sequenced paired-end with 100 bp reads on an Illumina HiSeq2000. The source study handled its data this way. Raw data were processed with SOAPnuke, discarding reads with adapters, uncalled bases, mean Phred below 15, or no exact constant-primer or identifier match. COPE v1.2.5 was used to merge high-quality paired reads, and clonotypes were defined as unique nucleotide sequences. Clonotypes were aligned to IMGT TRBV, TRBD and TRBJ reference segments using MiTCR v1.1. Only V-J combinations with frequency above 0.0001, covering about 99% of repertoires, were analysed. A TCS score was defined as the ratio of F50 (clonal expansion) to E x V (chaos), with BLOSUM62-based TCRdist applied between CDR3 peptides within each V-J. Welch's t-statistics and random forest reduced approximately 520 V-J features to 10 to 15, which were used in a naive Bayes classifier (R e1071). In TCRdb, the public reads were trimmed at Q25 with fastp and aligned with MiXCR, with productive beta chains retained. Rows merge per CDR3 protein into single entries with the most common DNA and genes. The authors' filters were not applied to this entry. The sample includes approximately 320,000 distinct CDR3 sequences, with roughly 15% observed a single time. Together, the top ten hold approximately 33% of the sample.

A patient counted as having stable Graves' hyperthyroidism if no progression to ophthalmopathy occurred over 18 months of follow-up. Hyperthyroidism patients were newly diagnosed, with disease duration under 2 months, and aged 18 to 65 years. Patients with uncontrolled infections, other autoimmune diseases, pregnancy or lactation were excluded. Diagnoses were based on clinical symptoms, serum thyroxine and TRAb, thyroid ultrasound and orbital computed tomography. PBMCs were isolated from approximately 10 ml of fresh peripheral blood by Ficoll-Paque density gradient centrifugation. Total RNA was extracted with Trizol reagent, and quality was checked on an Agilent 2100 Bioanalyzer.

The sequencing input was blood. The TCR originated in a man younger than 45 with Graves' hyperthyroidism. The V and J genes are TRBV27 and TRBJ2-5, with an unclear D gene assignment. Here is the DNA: TGTGCCACCAGTGCGGTGGCCGAAGAGACCCAGTACTTC. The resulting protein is CATSAVAEETQYF.